This T cell receptor beta chain was retrieved from a study of circulating and synovial CD4+ cells in juvenile arthritis. Study-wide points: CPL versus bulk CD4 samples: T cell genome counts differed by at least an order of magnitude.

Produced via immunoSEQ multiplex PCR; TCRdb's table is partial and in-frame only. This table holds under 35,000 clones, 95% found once. Germline CDR1 reads MNHNS; CDR2 reads SASEGT. CDR3 length: 14 residues. V dropped 8 bases and J dropped 1 base, with 14 bases sitting between them. To note about this clone: Its cognate antigen is unknown.

The receptor was derived from a human donor with juvenile idiopathic arthritis. The chain links TRBV6-1 to TRBJ1-1, with a tentative D call TRBD1 (5 bases). The source material was CD4+ T cells from blood. Here the CDR3 DNA reads TGTGCCAGCGGATCCAGGGTCTGGAACACTGAAGCTTTCTTT. Amino acid sequence: CASGSRVWNTEAFF.